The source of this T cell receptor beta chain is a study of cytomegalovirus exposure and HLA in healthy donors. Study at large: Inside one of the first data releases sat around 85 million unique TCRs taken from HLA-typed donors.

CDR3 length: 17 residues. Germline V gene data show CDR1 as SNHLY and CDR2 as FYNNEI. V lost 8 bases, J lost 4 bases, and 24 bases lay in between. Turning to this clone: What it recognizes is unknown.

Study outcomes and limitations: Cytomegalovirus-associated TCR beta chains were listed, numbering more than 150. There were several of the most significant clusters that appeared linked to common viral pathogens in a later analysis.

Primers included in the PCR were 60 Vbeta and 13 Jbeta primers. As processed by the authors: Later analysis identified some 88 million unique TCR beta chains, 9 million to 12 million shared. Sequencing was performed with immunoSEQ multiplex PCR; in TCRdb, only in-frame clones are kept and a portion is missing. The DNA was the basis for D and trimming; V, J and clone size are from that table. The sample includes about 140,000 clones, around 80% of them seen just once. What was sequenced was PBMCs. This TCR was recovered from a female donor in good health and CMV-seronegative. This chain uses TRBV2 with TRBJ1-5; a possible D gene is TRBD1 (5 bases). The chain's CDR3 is CASGPFRLGRVNQPQHF. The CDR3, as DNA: TGTGCCAGCGGGCCTTTTCGGCTCGGCAGGGTTAATCAGCCCCAGCATTTT.